What follows are 18 T cell receptor beta chains derived from one specimen sequenced in a study of cytomegalovirus exposure and HLA in healthy donors. The PCR was carried out with 60 Vbeta primers and 13 Jbeta primers. Only in-frame clones appear in the TCRdb table, and some are missing; sequencing was by immunoSEQ multiplex PCR. The data hold approximately 170,000 clones, with roughly four fifths observed a single time. Sequencing used PBMCs. The source is a woman younger than 45 in good health and CMV-seropositive.

This clone was detected only a few times. The chain recombines TRBV5-1 with TRBJ1-1; D is undetermined. V was cut by 4 bases and J by 0 bases, with 10 bases left in between. CDR1 is SGHRS, CDR2 YFSETQ, per germline. The CDR3 runs 14 residues. The CDR3: CASSDGGVNTEAFF. Written as DNA, the CDR3 is TGCGCCAGCAGCGACGGCGGAGTGAACACTGAAGCTTTCTTT.

The chain combines TRBV11-1 with TRBJ2-1; 14 nucleotides align to TRBD2. The V and J ends lost 4 bases and 7 bases, in that order; junction bases with no gene match: 6. From germline, CDR1 is SGHAT and CDR2 FQDESV (reference sequence). The CDR3 spans 16 residues. CDR3 amino acids: CASSYGTSGSYNEQFF. The CDR3 region has the DNA TGTGCCAGCAGCTATGGGACTAGCGGGAGTTATAATGAGCAGTTCTTC.

This clone came up a few times. The genes are TRBV27 and TRBJ2-7; possible D gene TRBD2, 6 bases. The CDR3 contains 15 residues. CDR1 MNHEY and CDR2 SMNVEV come from the germline V gene (reference sequence). Between the trimmed V and J ends, which lost 6 bases and 0 bases, there was a span of 15 bases. The CDR3 DNA is TGTGCCAGCAGGAACTCTAGCGTGCACTCCTACGAGCAGTACTTC. This sequence encodes CASRNSSVHSYEQYF.

This chain joins TRBV5-1 and TRBJ2-3; the D is unclear. Looked up from germline, CDR1 is SGHRS and CDR2 is YFSETQ. The CDR3 is 11 residues long. The V end was cut by 2 bases, the J end by 6 bases, with 4 bases between. The CDR3 DNA reads as TGCGCCAGCAGCTTTATGGATACGCAGTATTTT. It yields the protein CASSFMDTQYF.

V usage is TRBV6-5 and J usage is TRBJ1-4, with 7 positions matching TRBD1. The CDR3 sequence is 15 residues long. Trimming took 5 bases from V and 4 from J; bases not matched to a gene: 7. Looked up from germline, CDR1 is MNHEY and CDR2 is SVGAGI. DNA of the CDR3: TGTGCCAGCAGTCCTATGACAGGGCGTAATGAAAAACTGTTTTTT. Amino acids: CASSPMTGRNEKLFF.

This clone appeared a few times. The chain joins TRBV27 to TRBJ2-7; perhaps TRBD2 as D (7 bases). The V gene's germline CDR1 is MNHEY and CDR2 SMNVEV (reference sequence). Trimming cost V 2 bases and J 2 bases, with 25 bases left between them. The CDR3 is made up of 19 amino acids. The CDR3 DNA reads TGTGCCAGCAGTTTAAAGGGGGGTAGCGGGCCCCCGGAAACCTACGAGCAGTACTTC. It codes for CASSLKGGSGPPETYEQYF.

The V gene is TRBV10-2, the J gene TRBJ2-5, with D hard to call. This CDR3 contains 13 residues. In germline, CDR1 is WSHSY, CDR2 SAAADI. Trimming cost V 5 bases and J 3 bases, with 10 bases left between them. The CDR3 nucleotides are TGCGCCAGCAGTCAGGTGGGCGAAGAGACCCAGTACTTC. The encoded protein is CASSQVGEETQYF.

V is TRBV28 and J is TRBJ2-1; 9 bases are shared with TRBD2. Germline values: CDR1 MDHEN, CDR2 SYDVKM. CDR3 size: 15 residues. V dropped 2 bases and J dropped 1; count of bases not matched to a gene: 0. CDR3 sequence: CASSLTSGSYNEQFF. As DNA, the CDR3 is TGTGCCAGCAGTTTAACTAGCGGGTCCTACAATGAGCAGTTCTTC.

Only a few counts were recorded for this clone. The CDR3 DNA is TGTGCCAGCAGTGACTCGATAGGGACAGATAACACTGAAGCTTTCTTT. It translates to CASSDSIGTDNTEAFF. The chain couples TRBV6-4 to TRBJ1-1; the match to TRBD1 covers 7 bases. Germline lookup yields CDR1 MRHNA and CDR2 SNTAGT. CDR3 length: 16 residues. V dropped 0 bases and J dropped 2; count of bases not matched to a gene: 6.

The chain is built from TRBV2 and TRBJ1-4; TRBD1 agrees at 10 bases. Germline V gives CDR1 SNHLY, CDR2 FYNNEI. This CDR3 is built from 14 residues. J was trimmed by 10 bases and V by 4 bases; bases with no gene match: 6. The CDR3 protein is CASSADRGYGKLFF. CDR3 sequence (DNA): TGTGCCAGCAGTGCGGACAGGGGGTACGGAAAACTGTTTTTT.

The chain recombines TRBV6-1 with TRBJ2-1; 10 positions agree with TRBD2. Trimming removed 3 bases from V and 6 bases from J; junction bases left unmatched: 5. CDR3 length: 15 amino acids. In germline, CDR1 is MNHNS, CDR2 SASEGT. In DNA, the CDR3 is TGTGCCAGCAGTGATCTAGCGGGAGCCATCAATGAGCAGTTCTTC. Translating gives CASSDLAGAINEQFF.

This sequence joins TRBV6-5 and TRBJ1-3; 10 positions agree with TRBD1. Trimming at V came to 4 bases and at J to 4 bases, leaving 7 bases not matched to a gene. The CDR3 has 16 residues. Per the germline V gene, CDR1 is MNHEY and CDR2 is SVGAGI. The CDR3 reads CASSLLPGQGGNTIYF. DNA of the CDR3: TGTGCCAGCAGTTTATTGCCGGGACAGGGGGGAAACACCATATATTTT.

V usage is TRBV27 and J usage is TRBJ2-1; 7 positions match TRBD2. V shed 4 bases, J shed 8 bases, and the junction held 14 bases outside the gene matches. This CDR3 is built from 16 residues. Germline CDR1 and CDR2: MNHEY and SMNVEV (reference sequence). In DNA form, the CDR3 reads TGTGCCAGCAGTTCTAGCGGCCCCATTTTTGTCTATGAGCAGTTCTTC. Its translation: CASSSSGPIFVYEQFF.

The CDR3 region is CASSEVSRAGNTIYF. The CDR3, as DNA: TGTGCCAGCAGTGAAGTATCCAGGGCGGGAAACACCATATATTTT. The chain carries TRBV6-1 and TRBJ1-3; D is perhaps TRBD1 (5 bases). CDR3 length: 15 residues. Trimming took 1 base from V and 4 from J, leaving 11 bases between them. CDR1 and CDR2 from the germline V gene are MNHNS and SASEGT.

This chain links TRBV7-2 with TRBJ2-7; 7 bases agree with TRBD2. The length of the CDR3 is 18 residues. Trimming at V came to 5 bases and at J to 2 bases, leaving 18 bases not matched to a gene. Germline V gene data show CDR1 as SGHTA and CDR2 as FQGNSA. Here the CDR3 DNA reads TGTGCCAGCAGCCGGAGGCAGGCCCAAGCGGGAAGGACCTACGAGCAGTACTTC. The encoded protein is CASSRRQAQAGRTYEQYF. Full variable domain (rest looked up from reference TRBV7-2 and TRBJ2-7): GAGVSQSPSNKVTEKGKDVELRCDPISGHTALYWYRQSLGQGLEFLIYFQGNSAPDKSGLPSDRFSAERTGGSVSTLTIQRTQQEDSAVYLCASSRRQAQAGRTYEQYFGPGTRLTVT.

This clone has only one observation. CDR3 sequence: CASSLTGKTNYGYTF. As DNA, the CDR3 is TGTGCCAGCAGCTTGACAGGAAAGACTAACTATGGCTACACCTTC. The J gene is TRBJ1-2, the V gene TRBV5-6, with D possibly matching TRBD1 (5 bases). CDR3 length equals 15 residues. V dropped 1 base and J dropped 0 bases, with 10 bases sitting between them. The germline gives CDR1 SGHDT, CDR2 YYEEEE.

This clone was seen a few times. The V call is TRBV28, the J call TRBJ1-5; no firm D call. CDR3 length: 16 residues. Trimming removed 6 bases from V and 1 base from J, with 16 bases in between. Germline V gives CDR1 MDHEN, CDR2 SYDVKM. The CDR3 DNA is TGTGCCAGCAGCCCTATCTACCGTAAAAGCAATCAGCCCCAGCATTTT. Translating it yields CASSPIYRKSNQPQHF.

In nucleotides, the CDR3 is TGTGCCATCAGACAGGGGCCAAACACTGAAGCTTTCTTT. This gives the protein CAIRQGPNTEAFF. V and J are TRBV10-3 and TRBJ1-1; 7 bases are a match to TRBD1. In germline, CDR1 is ENHRY, CDR2 SYGVKD. The CDR3 extends over 13 amino acids. The trim removed 6 bases at V and 2 bases at J, leaving 3 bases unmatched.